A selection of T cell receptor beta chains follows, all from one sample in a study of T cell responses to AZD1222 COVID-19 vaccine. Here immunoSEQ multiplex PCR was the method, and the copy in TCRdb shows in-frame clones only, minus some. The sample has 100,000 to 150,000 clones, around 86% seen once; the top ten hold approximately 6.8%. This specimen was peripheral blood, taken on day 0 of AZD1222 vaccination. The source of these receptors is an adult in good health. Each CDR3 is given with its conserved first and last residue. Fields, in order: V gene, D gene, J gene, clone size, CDR3 protein, CDR3 DNA. D genes are given only for firm matches. Expanded clones are given a class, and other clones once, few, many or no size at all.

TRBV13	TRBD1	TRBJ1-6	NA	CASSLGQGDSPLHF	TGTGCCAGCAGCTTAGGGCAGGGGGATTCACCCCTCCACTTT
TRBV5-4	TRBD1	TRBJ1-2	NA	CASSLVGQRNYGYTF	TGTGCCAGCAGCTTGGTGGGACAGAGAAACTATGGCTACACCTTC
TRBV5-1	TRBD1	TRBJ2-2	NA	CASNRVQGATGELFF	TGCGCCAGCAATAGGGTCCAGGGGGCAACCGGGGAGCTGTTTTTT
TRBV25-1	NA	TRBJ1-4	NA	CASTNVATNEKLFF	TGTGCCAGCACAAACGTTGCAACTAATGAAAAACTGTTTTTT
TRBV27	TRBD1	TRBJ2-7	few	CASRVGTGNLYEQYF	TGTGCCAGCAGGGTCGGGACAGGCAACCTCTACGAGCAGTACTTC
TRBV11-2	NA	TRBJ1-5	NA	CASSLEQGEPQHF	TGTGCCAGCAGCTTAGAACAGGGTGAGCCCCAGCATTTT
TRBV5-8	TRBD1	TRBJ1-1	NA	CASSLSFRTGATEAFF	TGTGCCAGCAGCTTGTCATTCCGGACAGGGGCCACTGAAGCTTTCTTT
TRBV27	TRBD1	TRBJ1-5	NA	CASRPTGNNQPQHF	TGTGCCAGCCGTCCGACAGGGAACAATCAGCCCCAGCATTTT
TRBV12-3/TRBV12-4	NA	TRBJ1-3	NA	CASSLRGDTIYF	TGTGCCAGCAGTTTACGAGGGGACACCATATATTTT
TRBV5-1	NA	TRBJ1-3	NA	CASSLGEQGHAGNTIYF	TGCGCCAGCAGCTTGGGGGAGCAAGGTCACGCTGGAAACACCATATATTTT
TRBV30	NA	TRBJ1-5	NA	CASGAGPGDNQPQHF	TGTGCCTCAGGGGCGGGGCCGGGAGACAATCAGCCCCAGCATTTT
TRBV11-2	NA	TRBJ1-2	NA	CASSPSARDYGYTF	TGTGCCAGCAGCCCGTCCGCCCGGGACTATGGCTACACCTTC
TRBV6-4	NA	TRBJ2-3	NA	CASSDTVVGASTQYF	TGTGCCAGCAGTGACACGGTGGTCGGGGCTAGTACGCAGTATTTT
TRBV3-1/TRBV3-2	NA	TRBJ1-6	NA	CASRGPSLGPLHF	TGTGCCAGCAGGGGACCTTCCCTGGGCCCCCTCCACTTT
TRBV29-1	NA	TRBJ2-3	NA	CSVEPSADTQYF	TGCAGCGTTGAACCTTCGGCAGATACGCAGTATTTT
TRBV2	NA	TRBJ2-1	NA	CASSEERKSEWFF	TGTGCCAGCAGTGAAGAGCGGAAGTCTGAGTGGTTCTTC
TRBV11-3	NA	TRBJ2-3	NA	CASSLGGYTDTQYF	TGTGCCAGCAGCTTAGGCGGGTACACAGATACGCAGTATTTT
TRBV6-6	NA	TRBJ2-7	NA	CASSFPVTESSYEQYF	TGTGCCAGCAGTTTTCCCGTGACCGAAAGCTCCTACGAGCAGTACTTC
TRBV9	NA	TRBJ1-3	NA	CASSVEAFNQGRNTIYF	TGTGCCAGCAGCGTAGAGGCATTTAATCAAGGGAGAAACACCATATATTTT
TRBV6-5	TRBD2	TRBJ2-3	few	CASSPSGGTDTQYF	TGTGCCAGCAGTCCCAGCGGGGGGACAGATACGCAGTATTTT
TRBV12-3/TRBV12-4	NA	TRBJ2-7	NA	CASKGGYEQYF	TGTGCCAGCAAAGGTGGTTACGAGCAGTACTTC
TRBV27	NA	TRBJ1-5	NA	CASSLRFGPQHF	TGTGCCAGCAGTTTAAGGTTCGGGCCCCAGCATTTT
TRBV6-6	NA	TRBJ1-1	NA	CASMNKVNTEAFF	TGTGCCAGCATGAACAAGGTGAACACTGAAGCTTTCTTT